Below are 3 T cell receptor beta chains sequenced from a single sample in a study of blood T cells in healthy people across ages. A second PCR of about 7 to 12 cycles used a sample-barcoded 5' primer and a J-beta primer mix. MiXCR, applied by TCRdb to the 5' RACE reads, yields one record per CDR3 protein. Altogether about 1.5 million distinct CDR3 sequences are present, around 40% being singletons, with the ten largest covering 4%. Sequenced sample: blood. The receptors derive from a woman under 30 in good health.

The chain has TRBV7-8 and TRBJ2-5, with D tentatively TRBD2 (6 bases). The CDR3 length is 14 residues. Trimming removed 2 bases from V and 4 bases from J, with 11 bases in between. CDR1 and CDR2 from the germline V gene are SGHVS and FQNEAQ. For the CDR3, the DNA is TGTGCCAGCAGCTTACCGGGAGCGCGAGAGACCCAGTACTTC. It is translated as CASSLPGARETQYF.

The V gene is TRBV7-9, the J gene TRBJ2-7; 11 bases are shared with TRBD1. The CDR3 has 16 amino acids. The V gene's germline CDR1 is SEHNR and CDR2 FQNEAQ (reference sequence). V lost 6 bases, J lost 6 bases, and 13 bases stayed unmatched. The CDR3: CASRKTYGQGATEQYF. The CDR3 coding sequence is TGTGCCAGCAGAAAAACCTACGGACAGGGGGCAACCGAGCAGTACTTC.

The genes are TRBV12-3 or TRBV12-4 and TRBJ2-3; 10 nucleotides align to TRBD1. The CDR3 has 15 residues. V dropped 5 bases and J dropped 4; count of bases not matched to a gene: 6. The DNA of the CDR3 is TGTGCCAGCAGTGTGGACAGGGGGACGGCAGATACGCAGTATTTT. This sequence encodes CASSVDRGTADTQYF.